This T cell receptor beta chain derives from a study of blood T cell repertoires in COVID-19. Looking at the study overall: The origin of the acute and convalescent COVID-19 samples was the United States, Italy and Spain. T cells, B-cell-depleted T cells, or PBMCs provided the cDNA or gDNA that served as material.

Authors' processing steps: Amplified reference gene primers provided the basis for estimating nucleated cell counts. TCRdb's table, derived via immunoSEQ multiplex PCR, lists solely in-frame clones and lacks some. V and J calls and clone size are given by that table; D and trimming were obtained from the DNA. Seen here are approximately 310,000 clones, roughly 86% observed once, and the top ten hold roughly 8%. There are 15 residues in the CDR3. Per the germline V gene, CDR1 is LNHNV and CDR2 is YYDKDF (reference sequence). Trimming removed 8 bases from V and 0 bases from J, with 16 bases in between. This clone was seen once.

The genes are TRBV15 and TRBJ1-2, with a possible D match to TRBD1 (5 bases). The source of this sequence is a woman between 45 and 60 years old who had recovered from COVID-19. Sample: peripheral blood. The DNA for the CDR3 is TGTGCCACCCGCCCGGGGGGGGTTGCTAACTATGGCTACACCTTC. It specifies CATRPGGVANYGYTF.